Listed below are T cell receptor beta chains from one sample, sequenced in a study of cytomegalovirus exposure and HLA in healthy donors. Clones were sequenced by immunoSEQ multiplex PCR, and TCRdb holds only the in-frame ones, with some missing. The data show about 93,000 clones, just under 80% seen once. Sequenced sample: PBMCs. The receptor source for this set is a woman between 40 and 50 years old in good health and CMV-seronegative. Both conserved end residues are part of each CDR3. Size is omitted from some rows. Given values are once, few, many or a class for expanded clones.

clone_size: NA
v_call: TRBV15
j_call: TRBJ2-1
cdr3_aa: CATLGSSGMGSYNEQFF

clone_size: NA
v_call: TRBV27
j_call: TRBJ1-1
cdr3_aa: CASSLSGGSEAFF

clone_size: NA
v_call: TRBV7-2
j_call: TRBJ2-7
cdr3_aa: CASSPWGVRGEQYF

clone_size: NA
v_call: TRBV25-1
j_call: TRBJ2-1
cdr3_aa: CASGGEELAGRVEQFF

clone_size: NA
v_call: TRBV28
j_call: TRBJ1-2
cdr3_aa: CASRFSGGGNYGYTF

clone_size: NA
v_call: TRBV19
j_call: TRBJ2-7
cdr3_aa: CASSNSRGQPYEQYF

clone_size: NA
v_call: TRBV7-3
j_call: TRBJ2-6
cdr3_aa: CASSSPGQGILAGANVLTF

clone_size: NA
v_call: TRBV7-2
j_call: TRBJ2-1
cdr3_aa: CASSLYSGGNEQFF

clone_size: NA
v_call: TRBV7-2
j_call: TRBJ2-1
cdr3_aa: CASSLGRTHNEQFF

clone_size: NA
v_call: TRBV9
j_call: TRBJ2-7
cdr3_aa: CASSVAHRDRDEQYF

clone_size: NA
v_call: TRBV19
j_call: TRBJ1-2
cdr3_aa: CASSIIGPGGYTF

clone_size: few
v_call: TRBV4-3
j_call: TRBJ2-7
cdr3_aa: CASSQGGGKVYEQYF

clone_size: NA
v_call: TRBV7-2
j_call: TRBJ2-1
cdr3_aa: CASSLIAFSSYNEQFF

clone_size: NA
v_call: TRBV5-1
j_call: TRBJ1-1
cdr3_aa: CASSLGWQGGGTEAFF

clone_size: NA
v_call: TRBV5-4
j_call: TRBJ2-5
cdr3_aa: CASSTGLAGGETQYF

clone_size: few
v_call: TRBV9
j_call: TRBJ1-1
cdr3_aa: CASSVVGDSEAFF

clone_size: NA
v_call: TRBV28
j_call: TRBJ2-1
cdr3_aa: CASSLPRDRAPLQFF

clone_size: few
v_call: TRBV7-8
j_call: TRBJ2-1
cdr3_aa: CASSLSWGPGENEQFF

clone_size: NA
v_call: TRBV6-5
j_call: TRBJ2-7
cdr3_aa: CATARTGGSYEQYF

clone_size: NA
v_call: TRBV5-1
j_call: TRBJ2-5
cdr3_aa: CASSLGVLQETQYF